These 5 T cell receptor beta chains originate from one sample sequenced in a study of cytomegalovirus exposure and HLA in healthy donors. PCR primers comprised 60 Vbeta and 13 Jbeta primers. The table came from immunoSEQ multiplex PCR; TCRdb's copy has only in-frame clones and leaves some out. The data hold around 100,000 clones, with roughly four fifths observed a single time. Sequences were obtained from PBMCs. Receptors were obtained from a man aged 30 to 45 in good health and CMV-seropositive.

The J gene is TRBJ1-1, the V gene TRBV7-2, with TRBD1 matching 9 bases. This CDR3 comprises 14 residues. With 6 bases clipped from V and 3 bases from J, the junction kept 5 bases outside the gene matches. Germline CDR1 SGHTA, CDR2 FQGNSA. The CDR3 DNA reads as TGTGCCAGCAGTTCAGGGGACAGGGACACTGAAGCTTTCTTT. This sequence encodes CASSSGDRDTEAFF.

The chain couples TRBV7-9 to TRBJ2-1; TRBD2 agrees at 7 bases. J lost 7 bases, V lost 5 bases, and 14 bases had no gene match. CDR1 and CDR2 (germline): SEHNR, FQNEAQ (reference sequence). The length of the CDR3 is 16 residues. For the CDR3, the DNA is TGTGCCAGCAGCCTCGGGGCTAGCGGACGCGGAAATGAGCAGTTCTTC. It encodes CASSLGASGRGNEQFF.

The count of this clone is one. The rearrangement uses TRBV6-6 and TRBJ2-3, with TRBD2 identical over 8 bases. The germline gives CDR1 MNHNY, CDR2 SVGAGI (reference sequence). J gave up 1 base and V 6 bases, and 6 bases lay outside the gene matches. The CDR3 sequence is 15 residues long. CDR3 coding DNA: TGTGCCAGCAGAACAAGCGGGAGCCGCACAGATACGCAGTATTTT. This translates into CASRTSGSRTDTQYF.

The CDR3 loop is CSVVRVAGFTDTQYF. CDR3 bases: TGCAGCGTTGTTAGGGTAGCGGGATTCACAGATACGCAGTATTTT. V and J are TRBV29-1 and TRBJ2-3, with TRBD2 matching over 8 bases. The CDR3 runs 15 residues. Germline V CDR1 and CDR2: SQVTM, ANQGSEA. The V and J ends lost 4 bases and 2 bases, in that order; junction bases with no gene match: 8.

The chain links TRBV7-8 to TRBJ2-7; TRBD2 might be the D (6 bases). The V and J ends lost 6 bases and 3 bases respectively, with 12 bases between them. Germline V gives CDR1 SGHVS, CDR2 FQNEAQ. CDR3 length equals 13 residues. The CDR3 DNA reads as TGTGCCAGCAGATCTAGCGCCTACTACGAGCAGTACTTC. It encodes CASRSSAYYEQYF. The full variable domain, in which reference TRBV7-8 and TRBJ2-7 provide the parts outside the CDR3, is GAGVSQSPRYKVAKRGQDVALRCDPISGHVSLFWYQQALGQGPEFLTYFQNEAQLDKSGLPSDRFFAERPEGSVSTLKIQRTQQEDSAVYLCASRSSAYYEQYFGPGTRLTVT.